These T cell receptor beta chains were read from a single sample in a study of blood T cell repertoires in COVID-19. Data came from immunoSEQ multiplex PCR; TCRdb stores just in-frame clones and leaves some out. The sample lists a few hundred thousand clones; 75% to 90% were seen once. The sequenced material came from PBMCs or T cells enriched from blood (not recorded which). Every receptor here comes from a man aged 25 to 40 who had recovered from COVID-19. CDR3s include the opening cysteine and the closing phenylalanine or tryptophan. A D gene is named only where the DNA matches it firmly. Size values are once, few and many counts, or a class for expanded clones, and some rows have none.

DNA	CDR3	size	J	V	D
TGTGCCAGCAGCCCTATTGGGAGGGGCGGTGATTCACCCCTCCACTTT	CASSPIGRGGDSPLHF	-	TRBJ1-6	TRBV5-6	-
TGTGCCAGCAGTGGGGCGGACTATGGCTACACCTTC	CASSGADYGYTF	-	TRBJ1-2	TRBV12-3/TRBV12-4	-
TGTGCCAGCAGTTACAGGGGGAGATCTGGCTACACCTTC	CASSYRGRSGYTF	-	TRBJ1-2	TRBV11-2	TRBD1
TGTGCCAGCAGCCCTCACCGGGGGACAGGGCAGTACGAGCAGTACTTC	CASSPHRGTGQYEQYF	-	TRBJ2-7	TRBV4-2	TRBD1
TGCGCCAGCCGCCGAACTTCTAACACAGATACGCAGTATTTT	CASRRTSNTDTQYF	-	TRBJ2-3	TRBV5-1	-
TGTGCCACCAGCTGGGACAGGGGAGAGACCCAGTACTTC	CATSWDRGETQYF	-	TRBJ2-5	TRBV15	TRBD1
TGCGCCAGCAGCTCACTCTTAACGGTATCAGGCACTGAAGCTTTCTTT	CASSSLLTVSGTEAFF	once	TRBJ1-1	TRBV5-1	-
TGTGCCAGTAGTCTGACAGGGCCCTACAATGAGCAGTTCTTC	CASSLTGPYNEQFF	-	TRBJ2-1	TRBV19	TRBD1
TGTGCCAGCAGATTGACAGGTTATAGCAATCAGCCCCAGCATTTT	CASRLTGYSNQPQHF	-	TRBJ1-5	TRBV6-5	-
TGTGCCTGGAGTGTACAGGGAAACACCGGGGAGCTGTTTTTT	CAWSVQGNTGELFF	-	TRBJ2-2	TRBV30	-
TGTGCCAGCAGTGAAGTAGGCGGTAGCTCCTATAATTCACCCCTCCACTTT	CASSEVGGSSYNSPLHF	-	TRBJ1-6	TRBV6-1	-
TGTGCCAGCAGTTACTCGACAGGGGGCCTAGGTGAAAAACTGTTTTTT	CASSYSTGGLGEKLFF	-	TRBJ1-4	TRBV6-2/TRBV6-3	TRBD1
TGTGCCAGCAGCCCAGGGACTAGCGGGATAAAAAGCACAGATACGCAGTATTTT	CASSPGTSGIKSTDTQYF	-	TRBJ2-3	TRBV3-1/TRBV3-2	TRBD2
TGTGCCAGCAGCGTTGGACATGACTATGGCTACACCTTC	CASSVGHDYGYTF	-	TRBJ1-2	TRBV9	-
TGTGCCAGCAGCCGCGGGGGGAACTTCCACGAGCAGTACTTC	CASSRGGNFHEQYF	-	TRBJ2-7	TRBV7-2	TRBD2
TGTGCCAGCGAGCCCTTTGGAAACACCATATATTTT	CASEPFGNTIYF	-	TRBJ1-3	TRBV13	-
TGTGCCAGCAGCCAAGGGACAAATCAAGAGACCCAGTACTTC	CASSQGTNQETQYF	-	TRBJ2-5	TRBV7-2	-
TGTGCCAGCAGTGGACTTACAGGGGGCTCTGGAAACACCATATATTTT	CASSGLTGGSGNTIYF	few	TRBJ1-3	TRBV6-1	TRBD1
TGTGCCAGCAGCTTAGCTTCGGTACTAGACGCCTACAATGAGCAGTTCTTC	CASSLASVLDAYNEQFF	-	TRBJ2-1	TRBV7-2	-
TGTGCCAGTAGTATACGGCTAGCGTCCGCCCAGTTCTTC	CASSIRLASAQFF	-	TRBJ2-1	TRBV19	-
TGTGCCAGCAGCCTCGCAGGGGTTTCGACACCCCTCCACTTT	CASSLAGVSTPLHF	-	TRBJ1-6	TRBV7-3	-
TGTGCCACCCCAAGGGGGACACCGTTCCAGACTGAAGCTTTCTTT	CATPRGTPFQTEAFF	-	TRBJ1-1	TRBV2	-
TGTGCCAGCAGTGACAGGGGTGGCTATGGCTACACCTTC	CASSDRGGYGYTF	-	TRBJ1-2	TRBV6-4	-
TGTGCCAGCAGTCGGGATTCCGGAAACACCATATATTTT	CASSRDSGNTIYF	-	TRBJ1-3	TRBV2	-
TGTGCCAGCTCACCGCAACAGGCTAGCAATCAGCCCCAGCATTTT	CASSPQQASNQPQHF	-	TRBJ1-5	TRBV18	-
TGTGCCAGCAGCCCCAGGGGGTCTTCGAACTATGGCTACACCTTC	CASSPRGSSNYGYTF	-	TRBJ1-2	TRBV9	TRBD1
TGCGCCAGCAGCTTGAGCACAGTCTCCACAGATACGCAGTATTTT	CASSLSTVSTDTQYF	-	TRBJ2-3	TRBV5-1	-
TGTGCCAGCAGTGAATCGCCAGGGGATAATTCACCCCTCCACTTT	CASSESPGDNSPLHF	-	TRBJ1-6	TRBV6-1	-
TGCGCCAGCAGCACAGGGACTAGCGGCCCCTACAATGAGCAGTTCTTC	CASSTGTSGPYNEQFF	-	TRBJ2-1	TRBV5-1	TRBD2
TGTGCCAGCAGCCAGGGACATCAGTCCTACGAGCAGTACTTC	CASSQGHQSYEQYF	-	TRBJ2-7	TRBV7-2	-
TGTGCCAGCAGCGTACTAGCGGGGGGGCAGGGAGATACGCAGTATTTT	CASSVLAGGQGDTQYF	-	TRBJ2-3	TRBV9	TRBD2
TGCGCCAGCAGACAACAAGAGACCCAGTACTTC	CASRQQETQYF	-	TRBJ2-5	TRBV5-1	-
TGTGCCAGCAGCTTGGCCAGCGGGGCCACAGATACGCAGTATTTT	CASSLASGATDTQYF	once	TRBJ2-3	TRBV5-4	TRBD2
TGTGCCAGCAGCACATTCACGCAGAAAACGAATTCACCCCTCCACTTT	CASSTFTQKTNSPLHF	-	TRBJ1-6	TRBV5-6	-
TGCAGCGTGGGCCTACAGGGTTCGGGCTATGGCTACACCTTC	CSVGLQGSGYGYTF	few	TRBJ1-2	TRBV29-1	-
TGTGCCAGTAGGGAACCTAGGGACACCGTGAACACTGAAGCTTTCTTT	CASREPRDTVNTEAFF	-	TRBJ1-1	TRBV19	-
TGTGCCAGCAGCTTATCGGGACAGGGCTTTGGCTACACCTTC	CASSLSGQGFGYTF	-	TRBJ1-2	TRBV7-8	TRBD1
TGTGCCAGCAGCCAAGTCCCCGGGACAGGGGGCTCTGGCTACACCTTC	CASSQVPGTGGSGYTF	few	TRBJ1-2	TRBV3-1/TRBV3-2	TRBD1
TGCGCCAGCAGCCCTGGACAGGGGTTGACCCAGTACTTC	CASSPGQGLTQYF	-	TRBJ2-5	TRBV10-2	TRBD1
TGTGCCAGCAGCTTAAGGAGAACCGGGGAGCTGTTTTTT	CASSLRRTGELFF	-	TRBJ2-2	TRBV7-3	-
TGTGCCAGCAGTGAGGTGACAAAGGCAGCCAAAAACATTCAGTACTTC	CASSEVTKAAKNIQYF	-	TRBJ2-4	TRBV25-1	-
TGTGCCAGTAGTGAGCAGGGGGTTAGCAATCAGCCCCAGCATTTT	CASSEQGVSNQPQHF	once	TRBJ1-5	TRBV19	TRBD1
TGTGCCAGCGACCGGGGGGCGCGATACAATGAGCAGTTCTTC	CASDRGARYNEQFF	-	TRBJ2-1	TRBV7-9	-
TGTGCTAGTGGCCCTGATCCACAAGTGAACACTGAAGCTTTCTTT	CASGPDPQVNTEAFF	once	TRBJ1-1	TRBV12-5	-
TGTGCCAGCACCTCGGGACAGGGAGATGGCTACACCTTC	CASTSGQGDGYTF	-	TRBJ1-2	TRBV11-2	TRBD1
TGTGCCACCCGACAGGGGGGCAATGAAAAACTGTTTTTT	CATRQGGNEKLFF	-	TRBJ1-4	TRBV10-3	TRBD1
TGTGCCAGCAGCCCGGGACAGGGCTTGAGGGTGAACACTGAAGCTTTCTTT	CASSPGQGLRVNTEAFF	-	TRBJ1-1	TRBV11-2	TRBD1
TGTGCCAGCAGCGCTGGAAAACAGGGGGGTAATCAGCCCCAGCATTTT	CASSAGKQGGNQPQHF	-	TRBJ1-5	TRBV7-8	TRBD1
TGTGCCAGCAGTTACAATGGGGGAGGAGACACTGAAGCTTTCTTT	CASSYNGGGDTEAFF	-	TRBJ1-1	TRBV6-5	-
TGTGCCAGCAGCCGAGCCGACGGCGGGGGGGCCGGGTGGGATGAGCAGTTCTTC	CASSRADGGGAGWDEQFF	-	TRBJ2-1	TRBV4-2	TRBD2
TGTGCCAGCAGCCGAGGACTATCTAATGAAAAACTGTTTTTT	CASSRGLSNEKLFF	-	TRBJ1-4	TRBV6-5	-
TGTGCCAGCTCACCAACAGGGCCCTTGGATTCACCCCTCCACTTT	CASSPTGPLDSPLHF	-	TRBJ1-6	TRBV18	-
TGTGCCAGCAGCCAAGATCCTCACGGGACAGGGGCTGGAAACACCATATATTTT	CASSQDPHGTGAGNTIYF	-	TRBJ1-3	TRBV4-2	TRBD1
TGTGCCAGCAGCAGGGGCGGGAACACTGAAGCTTTCTTT	CASSRGGNTEAFF	-	TRBJ1-1	TRBV3-1/TRBV3-2	-
TGTGCCAGCTCACCGGGAGCACAGGGGCACTATGGCTACACCTTC	CASSPGAQGHYGYTF	-	TRBJ1-2	TRBV18	TRBD1
TGTGCCACCAGCCGCGGGACAGGGCTGACAGATACGCAGTATTTT	CATSRGTGLTDTQYF	-	TRBJ2-3	TRBV24-1	TRBD1
TGCGCCAGCGCCCAAGAGGCGGGGCGTAGCACAGATACGCAGTATTTT	CASAQEAGRSTDTQYF	-	TRBJ2-3	TRBV5-1	-
TGTGCCAGCAGCGCGACAGGATTCGGTGAGCAGTTCTTC	CASSATGFGEQFF	-	TRBJ2-1	TRBV5-6	-
TGTGCCAGCAGCCAGACAAACAGGTATTACGAGCAGTACTTC	CASSQTNRYYEQYF	once	TRBJ2-7	TRBV14	-
TGTGCCAGCAGAGTTGGAGCCTCACCCCTCCACTTT	CASRVGASPLHF	-	TRBJ1-6	TRBV6-5	-